Below, 2 T cell receptor beta chains from the same sample are listed, as sequenced in a study of regulatory T cells in long-lasting Graves disease. Time point in this sample: newly diagnosed GD, antithyroid drugs for less than 3 months. Isolated PBMC RNA provided the starting material for the TCR library. According to the study, TCR beta libraries were built with iRepertoire HTBI primers and CDR3-region Arm-PCR. One entry per CDR3 protein, called by TCRdb with MiXCR from the multiplex PCR reads. The table records just over 600,000 distinct CDR3 sequences, under 20% of them present only once. This same sample was also taken into another study, of T cells in Graves' hyperthyroidism and ophthalmopathy.

Sample: peripheral blood mononuclear cells (PBMCs), taken at new diagnosis, from a patient treated with antithyroid drugs. These receptor sequences come from a woman aged 25 to 45 with Graves disease.

A few counts support this clonotype. V is TRBV5-1 and J is TRBJ2-7, with D possibly being TRBD2 (5 bases). V lost 0 bases and J 7 bases, leaving 20 bases between the germline ends. Germline V gene sequence: CDR1 SGHRS, CDR2 YFSETQ. The CDR3 runs to 16 residues. The CDR3 loop is CASSLEFGGQSVEQYF. Here the CDR3 DNA reads TGCGCCAGCAGCTTGGAGTTTGGAGGTCAGTCCGTAGAGCAGTACTTC.

This clonotype was recorded many times. The chain carries TRBV11-2 and TRBJ2-5; D is perhaps TRBD1 or TRBD2 (5 bases each). With 1 base removed from V and 4 bases from J, the gap between germline ends came to 13 bases. The CDR3 covers 15 residues. Germline V CDR1 and CDR2: SGHAT, FQNNGV. The CDR3 nucleotides are TGTGCCAGCAGCTTAGGAGGGGTGAGGGGAGAGACCCAGTACTTC. Translated, it gives CASSLGGVRGETQYF.